This entry is about one T cell receptor (beta chain). Its antigen has not been determined. No base quality information exists; no much larger clone differs at one position. The record originates from a study of long-term antiretroviral therapy in people with HIV (dated by TCRdb to about 2022). As for the study more broadly: The earliest samples were collected about a decade before the 2015 WHO recommendation for immediate ART, when ART was typically delayed until CD4 counts fell. A retrospective serial study tested whether ART initiation and durable HIV suppression were associated with changes in peripheral blood TRB repertoire composition and diversity. A total of around 190 cryopreserved PBMC samples came from 30 or so adults with confirmed HIV infection and were collected serially over a mean of approximately 6 years (range 1-12). Among the approximately 30 participants with HIV, about 11 were female. No cross-contamination during QIAcube processing was shown when test extractions of a monoclonal T-cell line were performed alongside fewer than 40 polyclonal samples. Findings and caveats that apply to the study as a whole: No data were available on ART adherence, viral resistance or therapy changes, limiting inferences about post-ART repertoire changes. Because pre-ART samples had limited cell numbers, profiling was done on unsorted PBMC rather than on sorted CD4+ and CD8+ T cells. Expanded TRB clones identified before ART initiation dominated the repertoire at all time points, although this dominance fluctuated and declined in many PLHIV after ART. CDR3 length ranges in HIV repertoires were narrower than in controls, and network structure suggested an antigen-experienced repertoire with only a slight naive shift after ART. Samples dated from about 2003 to 2018, and the ART regimens used may be less effective than current ones. ART initiation was associated with a significant increase in TRB diversity, but diversity stayed significantly below transplant donor controls even after long-term ART. Since PBMC availability was limited, sequencing covered only the TCR beta chain, with no alpha chain pairing.

The CDR3 measures 20 amino acids from cysteine to phenylalanine. Here the CDR3 DNA is all that survives: 60 bases in frame from base 1. Sequences SGHNT (CDR1) and YENEEA (CDR2) are obtained from the germline V gene. Relative to germline, V is missing 10 bases and J is missing 3 bases, with 29 bases of the junction outside any gene match. Inclusion was restricted to participants for whom at least one PBMC sample before ART initiation and at least two post-ART samples were available. All participants with HIV were treated in the United States of America. Before DNA extraction, cryopreserved samples of roughly 0.95-10 million PBMC were thawed and washed. At the time of the earliest PBMC sample, participants with HIV were aged between roughly 20 and 54 years. Per participant, PBMC samples came from 1-4 timepoints prior to ART initiation and 2-8 timepoints following ART initiation, for a median of 7 samples. Serial HIV viral load, CD4+ T-cell count, ART history and demographic data were obtained for every participant. Genomic DNA was extracted from unsorted PBMC with a Qiagen kit on a QIAcube, with processing performed in batches of 12 samples.

The immunoSEQ hsTCRB v3.0 assay was used at survey level resolution to sequence the TRB variable region. A depth of roughly 35,000-55,000 T-cell genomes per sample was targeted for TRB sequencing. Pooled TRB libraries were sequenced on an Illumina MiSeq with a v3 150-cycle kit. The study's processing was this. Repertoire analysis ran in R within a reproducible Nextflow workflow covering QC, data transformation and analysis. LymphoSeq2, an R package for exploring AIRR-Seq data, was used to implement the custom analyses. A few samples that produced fewer than 5000 total TRB sequences were removed, so some 190 HIV repertoires were analyzed. Among the approximately 190 retained HIV repertoires, 55 to 60 were collected before ART initiation and around 130 after ART initiation. Repertoires were downsampled to 5000 TRB nucleotide sequences, with summary statistics averaged over 100 downsampling iterations. The analysis kept only TRB sequences whose CDR3 regions were at least seven amino acids long. Two measures captured diversity: a Shannon entropy-derived clonality score and the Gini coefficient. In repertoire networks, the top 5000 CDR3 amino acid sequences were linked whenever an edit distance of one separated two sequences. GLIPH2 predicted antigen specificity groups and MHC restriction for TRB CDR3 amino acid sequences. Known CMV, EBV, HIV or tissue antigen associations were flagged by matching CDR3 amino acid sequences against VDJdb and McPAS-TCR. Pre-ART, post-ART and control groups were compared with Wilcoxon signed-rank tests and Holm-Bonferroni correction. TCRdb's version of the immuneACCESS table is confined to in-frame rearrangements and falls short of the full clone set. An unresolved V gene accounts for under half of the shortfall where checked; the remainder is of unknown origin. V, J and clone size were drawn from that table, and D and trimming were deduced from the DNA. This sample gives roughly 36,000 clones in total; 83% of them show up just once. Of the sample, 7.9% falls within the top ten clones.

This receptor chain uses TRBV11-3 and TRBJ2-7, and 8 junctional nucleotides match TRBD1. This specimen was unsorted PBMCs, taken 0.4 years before starting antiretroviral therapy. This clonotype was sampled from a man aged 18 to 30 with HIV. The DNA sequence is as follows: TGTGCCACCCCCACCGCTCTCGACAGGGGCTCGACGGAGGGATACTACGAGCAGTACTTC. It is translated as CATPTALDRGSTEGYYEQYF.